Reported below is one TCR beta chain. This specimen belongs to a study of CXCR3-negative and CXCR3-positive naive CD8 T cells. The TRB cDNA libraries were prepared by 5' RACE with UMI labels. TCRdb reworked the 5' RACE reads into one entry per CDR3 protein, no DNA. This sample's table has 70,000 to 100,000 distinct CDR3 sequences. CDR1 and CDR2 from the germline V gene are SGHRS and YFSETQ. The CDR3 loop spans 14 amino acids. The TCR comes from a human donor in good health. Some clones in this sample may be carry-over from other donors' samples. The specimen sequenced was naive CXCR3- CD8+ T cells from blood. The subset denotes: CD45RO-CCR7+CD27+CD95- naive CD8+ T cells lacking CXCR3 (TNR3-). The V and J genes are TRBV5-1 and TRBJ2-1. The CDR3 loop is CASSLVAAFNEQFF.